This TCR beta chain was captured in a study of blood T cells in healthy people across ages. Germline V gives CDR1 MGHRA, CDR2 YSYEKL. The CDR3 covers 13 residues. With 3 bases removed from V and 10 bases from J, the gap between germline ends came to 12 bases. The use of a sample-barcoded 5' primer and a J-beta primer mix characterized a second PCR of 7 to 11 cycles. One entry per CDR3 protein, called by TCRdb with MiXCR from the 5' RACE reads. The data contain around 900,000 distinct CDR3 sequences, 51% of them singletons. Sequenced sample: blood. This chain links TRBV4-1 with TRBJ1-4; D uncertain. The TCR originated in a woman aged 55-75 years in good health. CDR3 in amino acids: CASSQSSAAKLFF. The CDR3 DNA sequence: TGCGCCAGCAGCCAGTCCTCTGCAGCAAAACTGTTTTTT.